Following are 29 T cell receptor beta chains from one sample sequenced in a study of T cell responses to AZD1222 COVID-19 vaccine. TCRdb keeps only in-frame clones here, not all; method: immunoSEQ multiplex PCR. The table lists about 150,000 clones, more than 85% of them singletons. The sequencing used peripheral blood, collected 28 days after the second AZD1222 dose. The source is an adult who received the AZD1222 COVID-19 vaccine.

The rearrangement uses TRBV10-3 and TRBJ2-5; D possibly corresponds to TRBD2 (7 bases). The germline V and J ends were trimmed by 10 bases and 3 bases, with 15 bases remaining between them. From germline, CDR1 is ENHRY and CDR2 SYGVKD. The CDR3 totals 13 residues. The CDR3 nucleotides are TGTGCCAGCAGAGGGGGGGTTGAAGAGACCCAGTACTTC. The encoded protein is CASRGGVEETQYF.

This clone was picked up a small number of times. Within the sample, other DNA sequences also encode this same CDR3. V usage is TRBV18 and J usage is TRBJ1-4; no reliable D call. Trimming cost V 3 bases and J 3 bases, with 5 bases left between them. This CDR3 spans 13 amino acids. In germline, CDR1 is KGHSH, CDR2 LQKENI. The CDR3 DNA reads TGTGCCAGCTCACCGCAGGCTAATGAAAAACTGTTTTTT. It encodes CASSPQANEKLFF.

This clone was counted a few times. The gene calls are TRBV18 and TRBJ2-7; D not certain. Germline assignment: CDR1 KGHSH and CDR2 LQKENI. The CDR3 extends over 13 amino acids. V lost 5 bases, J lost 3 bases, and 11 bases lay in between. CDR3 DNA: TGTGCCAGCTCATTCGCTGATATCTACGAGCAGTACTTC. Translated, it gives CASSFADIYEQYF.

The chain joins TRBV28 to TRBJ1-5; D ambiguous. This CDR3 comprises 12 residues. CDR1 and CDR2 from the germline V gene are MDHEN and SYDVKM. Trimming left V 2 bases short and J 7 bases short, with 6 bases between. The CDR3 here is CASSLIKQPQHF. In nucleotides, the CDR3 is TGTGCCAGCAGTTTAATTAAACAGCCCCAGCATTTT.

The V and J genes are TRBV7-9 and TRBJ2-5; no clear D gene. V lost 0 bases to trimming and J lost 2 bases, with 7 bases between them. This CDR3 region has 14 residues. Germline V gene data show CDR1 as SEHNR and CDR2 as FQNEAQ (reference sequence). The DNA for the CDR3 is TGTGCCAGCAGCTTAGCGGCGGAACAAGAGACCCAGTACTTC. This translates into CASSLAAEQETQYF.

This chain connects TRBV13 to TRBJ1-3; D perhaps matches TRBD1 (6 bases). The CDR3 is made up of 14 amino acids. Trimming removed 8 bases at V and 4 bases at J, with 15 bases between. CDR1 PRHDT and CDR2 FYEKMQ come from the germline V gene (reference sequence). In DNA, the CDR3 is TGTGCCAGCGCTAGGTTCGGGGGCGGAAACACCATATATTTT. Residues: CASARFGGGNTIYF.

In the case of this clone: Other nucleotide sequences from this sample produce the same CDR3. The chain recombines TRBV6-5 with TRBJ1-1; 7 positions agree with TRBD1. CDR3 length: 14 residues. Germline V gene data show CDR1 as MNHEY and CDR2 as SVGAGI. The junction had 4 bases not matched to a gene; V was cut back by 6 bases and J by 0 bases. The CDR3, as DNA: TGTGCCAGCAGCCGGGACAGAATGAACACTGAAGCTTTCTTT. Translated: CASSRDRMNTEAFF.

The rearrangement uses TRBV28 and TRBJ2-1; 15 bases map to TRBD2. This CDR3 region has 19 residues. The V gene's germline CDR1 is MDHEN and CDR2 SYDVKM. Trimming at V came to 6 bases and at J to 3 bases, leaving 12 bases not matched to a gene. The CDR3 is CASSSQTGLAGGIYNEQFF. The DNA of the CDR3 is TGTGCCAGCAGCTCACAAACTGGACTAGCGGGAGGGATCTACAATGAGCAGTTCTTC.

The chain carries TRBV30 and TRBJ1-6; 7 bases fit TRBD1. Per germline, CDR1 GTSNPN and CDR2 SVGIG (reference sequence). This CDR3 has 15 amino acids. V shed 7 bases, J shed 18 bases, and the junction held 24 bases outside the gene matches. CDR3 region: CAFRRLGQPFLGDHF. The DNA for the CDR3 is TGTGCCTTCCGACGGCTGGGACAGCCATTCTTGGGGGACCACTTT.

The chain carries TRBV15 and TRBJ1-5; D unclear. This CDR3 comprises 17 residues. Germline CDR1 reads LNHNV; CDR2 reads YYDKDF (reference sequence). Trimming removed 0 bases at V and 1 base at J, with 13 bases between. The CDR3 here is CATSRDSWSSSNQPQHF. The CDR3 nucleotides read TGTGCCACCAGCAGAGATTCATGGTCATCGAGCAATCAGCCCCAGCATTTT.

V is TRBV4-1 and J is TRBJ1-2; 7 bases agree with TRBD1. Trimming cost V 2 bases and J 4 bases; bases outside gene matches: 4. Germline CDR1 MGHRA, CDR2 YSYEKL. This CDR3 is 14 amino acids long. CDR3 protein: CASSQSAGGYGYTF. In DNA form, the CDR3 reads TGCGCCAGCAGCCAATCGGCAGGGGGCTATGGCTACACCTTC.

This rearrangement joins TRBV5-1 to TRBJ1-3; TRBD1 might be the D (5 bases). The CDR3 is 12 residues long. Germline loops: CDR1 SGHRS, CDR2 YFSETQ. V was shortened by 1 base and J by 11 bases, with 10 bases between the two germline ends. CDR3 sequence (DNA): TGCGCCAGCAGCTTGCCTGGGGCCGCCATATATTTT. Translated, it gives CASSLPGAAIYF.

The V and J genes are TRBV7-9 and TRBJ1-5; D is unclear. CDR3 length: 13 amino acids. From germline, CDR1 is SEHNR and CDR2 FQNEAQ (reference sequence). V was cut by 2 bases and J by 3 bases, with 5 bases left in between. Here the CDR3 reads CASSLTVNQPQHF. The CDR3 bases are TGTGCCAGCAGCTTAACAGTCAATCAGCCCCAGCATTTT.

This clone was seen a single time. This chain uses TRBV9 with TRBJ1-1, with 8 bases fitting TRBD1. Germline-derived CDR1 and CDR2 are SGDLS and YYNGEE. This CDR3 region has 16 residues. V trimming: 5 bases; J trimming: 4 bases; junction bases outside the gene matches: 13. The CDR3 sequence is CASRVTGDLSGTEAFF. The CDR3 DNA reads as TGTGCCAGCAGGGTGACAGGGGATCTTTCGGGCACTGAAGCTTTCTTT.

This clone was picked up a small number of times. The CDR3: CASSANRNSPLHF. CDR3 bases: TGCGCCAGCAGCGCAAACAGGAATTCACCCCTCCACTTT. This chain links TRBV5-1 with TRBJ1-6; a weak D match, TRBD1 (5 bases). The germline V gene encodes CDR1 SGHRS and CDR2 YFSETQ. There are 13 residues in the CDR3. The V and J ends lost 4 bases and 7 bases respectively, with 9 bases between them.

In this sample, this clone turned up once. This chain joins TRBV30 and TRBJ1-1, with D hard to call. The V gene's germline CDR1 is GTSNPN and CDR2 SVGIG (reference sequence). V lost 2 bases to trimming and J lost 1 base, with 8 bases between them. The CDR3 has 13 amino acids. This CDR3 reads CAWSRSENTEAFF. The DNA for the CDR3 is TGTGCCTGGAGTAGATCAGAGAACACTGAAGCTTTCTTT.

The J gene is TRBJ1-5, the V gene TRBV19; 9 bases line up with TRBD1. Trimming removed 2 bases from V and 7 bases from J; junction bases left unmatched: 9. This CDR3 is built from 16 residues. Germline V CDR1 and CDR2: LNHDA, SQIVND (reference sequence). The CDR3 spells CASSISTGGSRQPQHF. CDR3 bases: TGTGCCAGTAGTATATCGACAGGGGGATCTAGACAGCCCCAGCATTTT.

The V call is TRBV7-3, the J call TRBJ2-1, with unresolved D. CDR1 and CDR2 from the germline V gene are SGHTA and FQGTGA. The CDR3 totals 16 residues. The germline V and J ends were trimmed by 2 bases and 0 bases, with 11 bases remaining between them. As DNA, the CDR3 is TGTGCCAGCAGCTTAGTTAGTGGTAGCTCCTACAATGAGCAGTTCTTC. Translation gives CASSLVSGSSYNEQFF.

The chain carries TRBV7-2 and TRBJ2-1, with a possible D match to TRBD2 (6 bases). Germline V lookup: CDR1 SGHTA, CDR2 FQGNSA. There are 15 residues in the CDR3. The germline V and J ends were trimmed by 3 bases and 1 base, with 10 bases remaining between them. The CDR3 region is CASSFTGVSYNEQFF. The CDR3, as DNA: TGTGCCAGCAGCTTTACGGGGGTGTCCTACAATGAGCAGTTCTTC.

The J gene is TRBJ1-2, the V gene TRBV7-6, with 9 bases identical to TRBD1. V was pared by 1 base and J by 0 bases, with 0 bases of the junction left unmatched. CDR1 and CDR2 from the germline V gene are SGHVS and FNYEAQ. The CDR3 runs to 15 residues. The CDR3 reads CASSLGTGANYGYTF. The DNA for the CDR3 is TGTGCCAGCAGCTTAGGGACAGGGGCTAACTATGGCTACACCTTC.

The V call is TRBV11-2, the J call TRBJ1-4, with TRBD1 matching 10 bases. In germline, CDR1 is SGHAT, CDR2 FQNNGV. The V and J ends lost 2 bases and 7 bases, in that order; junction bases with no gene match: 7. The CDR3 covers 16 residues. CDR3 sequence: CASSLFVGTGVEKLFF. For the CDR3, the DNA is TGTGCCAGCAGCTTATTCGTGGGGACAGGGGTTGAAAAACTGTTTTTT.

V is TRBV2 and J is TRBJ2-5; no clear D. The germline gives CDR1 SNHLY, CDR2 FYNNEI. Trimming took 1 base from V and 9 from J, leaving 6 bases between them. The CDR3 loop spans 11 amino acids. The CDR3 DNA follows: TGTGCCAGCAGTGAAGTGCAATCCCAGTACTTC. Amino acids: CASSEVQSQYF.

The chain is built from TRBV6-5 and TRBJ1-2; 11 positions agree with TRBD1. The CDR3 runs 15 residues. Germline V gene sequence: CDR1 MNHEY, CDR2 SVGAGI. The V and J ends lost 2 bases and 7 bases, in that order; junction bases with no gene match: 6. In nucleotides, the CDR3 is TGTGCCAGCAGTTACGGGGGGACAGGGGGATCTGGCTACACCTTC. Translated, it gives CASSYGGTGGSGYTF.

In regard to this clone: Distinct nucleotide sequences in the sample also encode this CDR3. The CDR3 sequence is CASSYSRDTGELFF. DNA of the CDR3: TGTGCCAGCAGTTACTCAAGGGACACCGGGGAGCTGTTTTTT. This chain connects TRBV6-5 to TRBJ2-2; D not certain. This CDR3 spans 14 amino acids. Trimming cost V 0 bases and J 3 bases, with 5 bases left between them. The germline gives CDR1 MNHEY, CDR2 SVGAGI.

CDR3 DNA: TGTGCCAGCAGCCCCTCCCTGGTGAACCATTATGGCTACACCTTC. Translated, it gives CASSPSLVNHYGYTF. The V gene is TRBV7-9, the J gene TRBJ1-2, with D unresolved. Germline V gene data show CDR1 as SEHNR and CDR2 as FQNEAQ (reference sequence). The CDR3 loop spans 15 amino acids. The ends were cut back, 5 bases at V and 5 bases at J, with 18 bases in the middle.

With regard to this clone: Given a much more abundant clone one base away, this may be a read error. The J gene is TRBJ1-1, the V gene TRBV5-6; D is unclear. V was shortened by 2 bases and J by 0 bases, with 5 bases between the two germline ends. The CDR3 is made up of 13 amino acids. The germline CDR1 and CDR2 sequences are SGHDT and YYEEEE. Here the CDR3 reads CASSFSMNTEAFF. Written as DNA, the CDR3 is TGTGCCAGCAGCTTCTCGATGAACACTGAAGCTTTCTTT.

The sample holds one count of this clone. The CDR3 DNA reads as TGTGCCTGGGACGGACTAGCGGGCAATGAGCAGTTCTTC. Its translation: CAWDGLAGNEQFF. The chain links TRBV30 to TRBJ2-1; 11 bases align to TRBD2. The junction had 3 bases not matched to a gene; V was cut back by 5 bases and J by 6 bases. This CDR3 region has 13 residues. Germline V lookup: CDR1 GTSNPN, CDR2 SVGIG (reference sequence).

The chain recombines TRBV6-5 with TRBJ1-4; D is unresolved. V was pared by 0 bases and J by 7 bases, with 15 bases between. The CDR3 length is 16 residues. Looked up from germline, CDR1 is MNHEY and CDR2 is SVGAGI. Here the CDR3 reads CASSYSIAPSPEKLFF. The CDR3 coding sequence is TGTGCCAGCAGTTACTCGATTGCCCCGTCGCCTGAAAAACTGTTTTTT.

The V gene is TRBV7-2, the J gene TRBJ2-5; TRBD2 agrees at 9 bases. CDR1 and CDR2 (germline): SGHTA, FQGNSA. The CDR3 has 16 amino acids. The V and J ends lost 0 bases and 1 base, in that order; junction bases with no gene match: 3. The CDR3 spells CASSLASSGGQETQYF. DNA for the CDR3: TGTGCCAGCAGCTTAGCGAGTAGCGGGGGCCAAGAGACCCAGTACTTC.